This T cell receptor beta chain was found in a study of post-analysis software for immune sequencing data. Unique-molecular-identifier-tagged TCR beta cDNA libraries were used. Around 450,000 cDNA molecules were recovered from an input of 1 to 10 million T cells. TCRdb re-derived calls from the PCR reads in MiXCR, one entry per CDR3 protein. The profile shows roughly 580,000 distinct CDR3 sequences, about 40% of them singletons. General study results and limits: Same-batch preparations were strongly co-clustered by F measure. Patients showed TRBV5-6, TRBV5-1 and TRBV20-1 among four to six TRBV segments more frequent than in controls.

As to this clonotype: The antigen remains undetermined.

The CDR3 has 11 residues. Trimming pared 3 bases from V and 13 bases from J, leaving 13 bases between. Germline V lookup: CDR1 GTSNPN, CDR2 SVGIG (reference sequence). The chain links TRBV30 to TRBJ2-1; D may be TRBD2 (6 bases). This TCR was recovered from a girl between 10 and 17 years old with multiple sclerosis. Input material: blood. The CDR3 spells CAWRRPGLQFF. The CDR3 DNA follows: TGTGCCTGGAGGCGACCGGGACTCCAGTTCTTC. Combining the CDR3 with reference TRBV30 and TRBJ2-1 gives the whole variable domain SQTIHQWPATLVQPVGSPLSLECTVEGTSNPNLYWYRQAAGRGLQLLFYSVGIGQISSEVPQNLSASRPQDRQFILSSKKLLLSDSGFYLCAWRRPGLQFFGPGTRLTVL.